These 9 T cell receptor beta chains share one sample of origin, sequenced in a study of cytomegalovirus exposure and HLA in healthy donors. The PCR used 60 Vbeta and 13 Jbeta primers. Only in-frame clones appear in the TCRdb table, and some are missing; sequencing was by immunoSEQ multiplex PCR. The table lists fewer than 150,000 clones, approximately 80% of them singletons. Specimen: PBMCs. Source of these receptors: a woman aged 40 to 50 in good health and CMV-seropositive.

This clone was seen just once. The chain is built from TRBV6-6 and TRBJ1-5; D is ambiguous. The CDR3 consists of 14 residues. V gave up 3 bases and J gave up 5 bases, with 11 bases separating them. Per germline, CDR1 MNHNY and CDR2 SVGAGI (reference sequence). The CDR3 nucleotides read TGTGCCAGCAGTTATCATGGCCCCGATCAGCCCCAGCATTTT. This codes for CASSYHGPDQPQHF.

The chain is built from TRBV19 and TRBJ2-7; maybe TRBD2 (5 bases). Germline lookup yields CDR1 LNHDA and CDR2 SQIVND (reference sequence). The CDR3 length is 14 residues. Between the trimmed V and J ends, which lost 4 bases and 2 bases, there was a span of 12 bases. CDR3 loop: CASSTSGPTYEQYF. Written as DNA, the CDR3 is TGTGCCAGTAGTACAAGCGGACCCACCTACGAGCAGTACTTC.

The sample holds a few counts of this clone. The chain joins TRBV6-6 to TRBJ2-7; 10 bases align to TRBD1. V dropped 2 bases and J dropped 0; count of bases not matched to a gene: 4. This CDR3 has 16 residues. The germline V gene has CDR1 MNHNY and CDR2 SVGAGI (reference sequence). CDR3 residues: CASSYVGQGSSYEQYF. In DNA, the CDR3 is TGTGCCAGCAGTTACGTGGGACAGGGGAGCTCCTACGAGCAGTACTTC.

CDR3 sequence reads: CASSSPPWEGLSDTQYF. DNA of the CDR3: TGTGCCAGCAGCTCCCCTCCGTGGGAGGGCCTATCGGATACGCAGTATTTT. V and J are TRBV7-2 and TRBJ2-3; 7 bases map to TRBD2. The germline CDR1 and CDR2 sequences are SGHTA and FQGNSA. The CDR3 loop spans 17 amino acids. The V and J ends lost 4 bases and 6 bases, in that order; junction bases with no gene match: 16.

This clone occurred a few times. As DNA, the CDR3 is TGTGCCAGCAGCTCGAAGACTAGCGGGAGCCCTATGTTTACGCAGTATTTT. Amino acids: CASSSKTSGSPMFTQYF. This chain connects TRBV5-4 to TRBJ2-3; 12 bases fit TRBD2. The CDR3 loop spans 17 amino acids. V was pared by 3 bases and J by 8 bases, with 13 bases of the junction left unmatched. Germline loops: CDR1 SGHNT, CDR2 YYREEE (reference sequence).

This chain joins TRBV11-2 and TRBJ1-4; 9 bases map to TRBD1. The CDR3 sequence is 16 residues long. The V segment lost 5 bases and the J segment 2 bases; nucleotides outside the gene matches: 6. In germline, CDR1 is SGHAT, CDR2 FQNNGV. The CDR3 DNA reads as TGTGCCAGCAGCATAGGACAGGGGTGGACTAATGAAAAACTGTTTTTT. It is translated as CASSIGQGWTNEKLFF.

V is TRBV5-1 and J is TRBJ2-7; 9 nucleotides line up with TRBD1. V lost 6 bases to trimming and J lost 4 bases; unmatched junction nucleotides: 5. The CDR3 has 13 amino acids. CDR1 and CDR2 from the germline V gene are SGHRS and YFSETQ. The CDR3 coding sequence is TGCGCCAGCACCGGGACAGGGTCGTACGAGCAGTACTTC. It yields the protein CASTGTGSYEQYF.

The V call is TRBV30, the J call TRBJ2-1, with 14 bases identical to TRBD2. The CDR3 consists of 15 residues. Germline lookup yields CDR1 GTSNPN and CDR2 SVGIG (reference sequence). With V trimmed by 4 bases and J by 9 bases, 8 bases remained unmatched. In nucleotides, the CDR3 is TGTGCCTGGACTGGGAAGGGACTAGCGGGAGTTGAGCAGTTCTTC. This translates into CAWTGKGLAGVEQFF. Looking up the rest from reference TRBV30 and TRBJ2-1 gives the full variable domain: SQTIHQWPATLVQPVGSPLSLECTVEGTSNPNLYWYRQAAGRGLQLLFYSVGIGQISSEVPQNLSASRPQDRQFILSSKKLLLSDSGFYLCAWTGKGLAGVEQFFGPGTRLTVL.

V is TRBV9 and J is TRBJ1-5; TRBD1 is a possible D gene (6 bases). Germline V CDR1 and CDR2: SGDLS, YYNGEE. The V end lost 4 bases, the J end lost 5 bases, and 16 bases lay between the germline ends. The CDR3 runs 15 residues. The CDR3 DNA reads as TGTGCCAGCAGCCCTCGAGGGGGGGGAGATCAGCCCCAGCATTTT. Its protein is CASSPRGGGDQPQHF.